A single T cell receptor beta chain is shown here with its context. As yet, its antigen is unknown. Germline assignment: CDR1 MNHEY and CDR2 SMNVEV (reference sequence). This CDR3 contains 12 residues. Trimming stripped 1 base from V and 7 bases from J, with 7 bases between. These data come from a study of cytomegalovirus exposure and HLA in healthy donors. Each donor was nominally healthy when sampled (though unrecorded immune exposures were likely). Findings of the study overall: Per a later analysis, HLA-associated TCR beta chains showed more clonal expansion than other, equally common TCR beta chains. A later analysis linked a missense variant in DCLRE1C to the trimming of TCR beta V and J genes. Earlier results showed most TCR beta V segments being productive about 87% or about 30% of the time.

PCR was performed using 60 Vbeta and 13 Jbeta primers. TCRdb's table, derived via immunoSEQ multiplex PCR, lists solely in-frame clones and lacks some. Among approximately 240,000 clones listed, 82% were seen once. This chain links TRBV27 with TRBJ1-1, with D tentatively TRBD1 (5 bases). The sample was PBMCs. This clonotype was sampled from a woman in her thirties or forties in good health and CMV-seropositive. The CDR3 nucleotides read TGTGCCAGCAGTTTATTGGGGGGTGAAGCTTTCTTT. This encodes CASSLLGGEAFF.